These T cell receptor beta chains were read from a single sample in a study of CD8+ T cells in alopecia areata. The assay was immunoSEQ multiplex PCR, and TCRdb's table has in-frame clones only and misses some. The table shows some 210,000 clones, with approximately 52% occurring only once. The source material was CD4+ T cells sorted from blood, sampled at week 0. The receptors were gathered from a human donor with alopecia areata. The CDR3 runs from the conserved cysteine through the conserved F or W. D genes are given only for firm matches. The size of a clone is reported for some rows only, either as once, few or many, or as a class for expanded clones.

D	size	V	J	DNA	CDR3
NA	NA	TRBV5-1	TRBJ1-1	TGCGCCAGCAGCTTGGCCGGACGGTCCGGGGCTTTCTTT	CASSLAGRSGAFF
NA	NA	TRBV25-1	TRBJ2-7	TGTGCCAGCAGTAGTTCCTACGAGCAGTACTTC	CASSSSYEQYF
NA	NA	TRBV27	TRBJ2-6	TGTGCCAGCAGTTTAAGGAACAAGGCTGGGGCCAACGTCCTGACTTTC	CASSLRNKAGANVLTF
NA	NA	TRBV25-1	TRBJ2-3	TGTGCCACCAACCGACAGACCACAGATACGCAGTATTTT	CATNRQTTDTQYF
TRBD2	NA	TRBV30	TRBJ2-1	TGTGCCTGGGAACTAGCGGGAGCAGGGAGGAATGAGCAGTTCTTC	CAWELAGAGRNEQFF
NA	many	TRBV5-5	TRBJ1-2	TGTGCCAGCAGCTGGGGGCACCGGTCGGCAGGACAGACGAACTATGGCTACACCTTC	CASSWGHRSAGQTNYGYTF
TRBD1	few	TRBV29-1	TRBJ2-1	TGCAGCGTAAGGACAGGGTACAATGAGCAGTTCTTC	CSVRTGYNEQFF
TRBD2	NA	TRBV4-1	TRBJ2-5	TGCGCCAGCAGCCAGAAGGGACTAGGGAAAGAGACCCAGTACTTC	CASSQKGLGKETQYF
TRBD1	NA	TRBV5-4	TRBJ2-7	TGTGCCAGCAGCTCCCAGGACAGGTTCTACGAGCAGTACTTC	CASSSQDRFYEQYF
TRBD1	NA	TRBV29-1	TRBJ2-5	TGCAGCGTTCGGACAGGGGAGGTGCAGTACTTC	CSVRTGEVQYF
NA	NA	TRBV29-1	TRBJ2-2	TGCAGCGTTGAAGGAAACACCGGGGAGCTGTTTTTT	CSVEGNTGELFF
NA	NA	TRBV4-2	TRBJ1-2	TGTGCCAGCAGCCAAGGCAGGGTGGGGTATGGCTACACCTTC	CASSQGRVGYGYTF
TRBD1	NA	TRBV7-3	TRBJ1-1	TGTGCCAGCAGCCCCCAGGGGGACACTGAAGCTTTCTTT	CASSPQGDTEAFF
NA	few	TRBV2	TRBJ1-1	TGTGCCAGCAGTGAGGGGGCAAGGGACACTGAAGCTTTCTTT	CASSEGARDTEAFF
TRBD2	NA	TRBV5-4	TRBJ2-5	TGTGCCAGCAGCTTGGATAGCGGGGGGGCCTTCGGAAAGACCCAGTACTTC	CASSLDSGGAFGKTQYF
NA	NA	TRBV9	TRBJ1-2	TGTGCCAGCAGTGAAGGAAACTATGGCTACACCTTC	CASSEGNYGYTF
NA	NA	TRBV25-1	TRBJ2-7	TGTGCCAGCAGTGAAGGTCGCGGTGAGCAGTACTTC	CASSEGRGEQYF
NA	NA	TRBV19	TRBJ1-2	TGTGCCAGTAGTATGAGACAAGCTCTTGGCTACACCTTC	CASSMRQALGYTF
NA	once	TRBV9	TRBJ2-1	TGTGCCAGCAGCGTAGCTCCAGCGTACAATGAGCAGTTCTTC	CASSVAPAYNEQFF
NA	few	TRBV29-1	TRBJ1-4	TGCAGCGTTGAAGACGGTGAAAAACTGTTTTTT	CSVEDGEKLFF
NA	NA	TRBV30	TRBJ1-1	TGTGCCTGGGGGGCGACGGAGAACACTGAAGCTTTCTTT	CAWGATENTEAFF
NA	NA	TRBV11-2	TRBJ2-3	TGTGCCAGCAGCTTAGGGGGGACGCAGTATTTT	CASSLGGTQYF
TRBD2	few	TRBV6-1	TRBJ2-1	TGTGCCAGCAGTGAAGCTCCACCCGGGACTAGCTTCTATGAGCAGTTCTTC	CASSEAPPGTSFYEQFF
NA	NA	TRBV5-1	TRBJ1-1	TGCGCCAGCAGCTTGGCCTCGAGGGCGAGGGACACTGAAGCTTTCTTT	CASSLASRARDTEAFF
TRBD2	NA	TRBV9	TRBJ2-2	TGTGCCAGCAGCGTAGGGACTAGCGGGAACACCGGGGAGCTGTTTTTT	CASSVGTSGNTGELFF
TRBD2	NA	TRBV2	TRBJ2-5	TGTGCCAGCAGTCCTTCGGGGGGCCAAGAGACCCAGTACTTC	CASSPSGGQETQYF
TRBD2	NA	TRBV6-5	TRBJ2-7	TGTGCCAGCGGGAGACTAGCGGCCTACGAGCAGTACTTC	CASGRLAAYEQYF
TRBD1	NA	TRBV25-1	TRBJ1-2	TGTGCCAGCAGTGTAGACAGGGGGACGGATAGCTATGGCTACACCTTC	CASSVDRGTDSYGYTF
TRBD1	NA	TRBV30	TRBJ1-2	TGTGCCTGGAGTAGACAGGGGGCTTCGGGCTACACCTTC	CAWSRQGASGYTF
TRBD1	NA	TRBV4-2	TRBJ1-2	TGTGCCAGCAGCCGACAGGGGTATGACTATGGCTACACCTTC	CASSRQGYDYGYTF
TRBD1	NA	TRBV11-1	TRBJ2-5	TGTGCCAGCAGCCTCCAGACAGGGGAAGAGACCCAGTACTTC	CASSLQTGEETQYF
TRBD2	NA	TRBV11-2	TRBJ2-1	TGTGCCAGCAGCCCCCGCCCGACGACTAGCGGGGGGGGCTACAATGAGCAGTTCTTC	CASSPRPTTSGGGYNEQFF
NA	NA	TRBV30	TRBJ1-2	TGTGCCTGGAGCTACCTCAACTATGGCTACACCTTC	CAWSYLNYGYTF
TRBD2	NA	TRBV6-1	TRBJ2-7	TGTGCCAGCGGGAGGGCGGCAGAATCCTACGAGCAGTACTTC	CASGRAAESYEQYF
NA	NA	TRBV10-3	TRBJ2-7	TGTGCCATCAGTGAGCCCTGGACAGCCTCCTACGAGCAGTACTTC	CAISEPWTASYEQYF
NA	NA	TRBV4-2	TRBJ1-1	TGTGCCAGCAGCCAAGCAGGGAGGAACACTGAAGCTTTCTTT	CASSQAGRNTEAFF
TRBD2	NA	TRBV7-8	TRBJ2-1	TGTGCCAGCAGCCCTAGACGGGGGGGCTCCTACAATGAGCAGTTCTTC	CASSPRRGGSYNEQFF
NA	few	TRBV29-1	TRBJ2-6	TGCAGCGTTCTCTCTGGGGCCAACGTCCTGACTTTC	CSVLSGANVLTF
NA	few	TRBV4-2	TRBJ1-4	TGTGCCAGCAGCCAAGGGGGGCGTGGTGAAAAACTGTTTTTT	CASSQGGRGEKLFF
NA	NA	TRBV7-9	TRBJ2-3	TGTGCCAGCAGCCCAAATATTTTTAGCACAGATACGCAGTATTTT	CASSPNIFSTDTQYF
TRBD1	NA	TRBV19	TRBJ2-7	TGTGCCAGTAGTATAGGACAGGGCTCCTACGAGCAGTACTTC	CASSIGQGSYEQYF
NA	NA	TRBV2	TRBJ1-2	TGTGCCAGCAGCATGCAGGGGCCAAACTATGGCTACACCTTC	CASSMQGPNYGYTF
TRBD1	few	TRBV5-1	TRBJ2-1	TGCGCCAGCAGCTTGGCCGGACTGTCGACAGGGGCCAATGAGCAGTTCTTC	CASSLAGLSTGANEQFF
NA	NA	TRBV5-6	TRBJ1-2	TGTGCCAGCAGCTTGGGAGGAGGGGGTAGCTATGGCTACACCTTC	CASSLGGGGSYGYTF
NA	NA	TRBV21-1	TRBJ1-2	TGTGCCAGCAGCAAAACAAACCTATTCCACTATGGCTACACCTTC	CASSKTNLFHYGYTF
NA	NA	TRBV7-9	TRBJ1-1	TGTGCCAGCACGAGGGCAGGGAGCACTGAAGCTTTCTTT	CASTRAGSTEAFF
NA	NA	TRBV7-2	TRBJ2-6	TGTGCCAGCAGCCGTGGGTGGGGCTCTGGGGCCAACGTCCTGACTTTC	CASSRGWGSGANVLTF